This T cell receptor (beta chain) is from a study of blood T cells in healthy people across ages. Study-wide points: With age, beta diversity per million T cells declined roughly linearly, significantly by 40 to 50. Because sorting was not performed, PBMCs prevented conclusive naive versus antigen-experienced comparison.

This CDR3 spans 13 amino acids. Germline V gene sequence: CDR1 SQVTM, CDR2 ANQGSEA. Trimming cost V 4 bases and J 3 bases; bases outside gene matches: 6. No fewer than 5.5 micrograms of total RNA were isolated from every sample. A second PCR, run for roughly 7 to 12 cycles, used a sample-barcoded 5' primer plus a J-beta primer mix. A template-switch adaptor that had 12 random nucleotides put a tag on each cDNA molecule. MiXCR, run by TCRdb on the 5' RACE reads, gives a single entry per CDR3 protein. The sample shows hundreds of thousands of distinct CDR3 sequences, about 54% of them seen only once. This clonotype was observed a few times. No antigen is known for it.

The sequenced sample was blood. V is TRBV29-1 and J is TRBJ2-7; 7 bases line up with TRBD2. The sequence was collected from a man in his sixties in good health. The CDR3 sequence is CSVGAGEVYEQYF. The CDR3 bases are TGCAGCGTTGGGGCGGGGGAGGTCTACGAGCAGTACTTC.